A single sample gave rise to the 4 T cell receptor beta chains below, sequenced in a study of OX40 agonist ivuxolimab in advanced cancers. The protocol was immunoSEQ multiplex PCR, while the TCRdb copy is restricted to in-frame clones and leaves out a portion. In the table there are some 69,000 clones, over 75% of which are singletons. Sample: CD4+ or CD8+ T cells sorted from blood, taken in a trial of the OX40 agonist ivuxolimab. The source of these receptors is an adult with an advanced solid tumor such as melanoma, head and neck, liver or kidney cancer.

The chain couples TRBV9 to TRBJ1-2, with unresolved D. The CDR3 runs to 16 residues. With 4 bases removed from V and 2 bases from J, the gap between germline ends came to 18 bases. CDR1 SGDLS and CDR2 YYNGEE come from the germline V gene. The CDR3 loop is CASSPGAPVGNYGYTF. CDR3 DNA: TGTGCCAGCAGCCCGGGAGCCCCCGTGGGAAACTATGGCTACACCTTC.

The J gene is TRBJ2-3, the V gene TRBV6-4; no definite D call. The V end was cut by 3 bases, the J end by 1 base, with 5 bases between. Looked up from germline, CDR1 is MRHNA and CDR2 is SNTAGT. The CDR3 totals 13 residues. CDR3 region: CASSEPGTDTQYF. The DNA of the CDR3 is TGTGCCAGCAGTGAACCGGGCACAGATACGCAGTATTTT.

This chain joins TRBV10-3 and TRBJ1-3; tentative D call: TRBD1 (6 bases). From germline, CDR1 is ENHRY and CDR2 SYGVKD. Trimming cost V 5 bases and J 0 bases, with 14 bases left between them. The CDR3 covers 16 residues. The CDR3, as DNA: TGTGCCATCAGTTCCCAGGGGAGTAGCTCTGGAAACACCATATATTTT. This translates into CAISSQGSSSGNTIYF.

This chain links TRBV27 with TRBJ1-1, with D perhaps TRBD1 (5 bases). Between the trimmed V and J ends, which lost 3 bases and 0 bases, there was a span of 8 bases. The CDR3 extends over 14 amino acids. CDR1 and CDR2 from the germline V gene are MNHEY and SMNVEV (reference sequence). The DNA for the CDR3 is TGTGCCAGCAGTTTTAGGGACGTGAACACTGAAGCTTTCTTT. Protein: CASSFRDVNTEAFF.